This T cell receptor beta chain was sequenced for a study of patients and donors after allogeneic stem cell transplantation. TCRdb ran MiXCR on the RT-PCR reads and lists one entry per CDR3 protein. The sample holds about 960,000 distinct CDR3 sequences, roughly 18% seen once. Germline V lookup: CDR1 DFQATT, CDR2 SNEGSKA (reference sequence). V was pared by 5 bases and J by 5 bases, with 16 bases of the junction left unmatched. The CDR3 runs to 16 residues. The gene calls are TRBV20-1 and TRBJ1-1; 8 positions agree with TRBD1. Material for sequencing was blood, either unsorted or a sorted T cell fraction (not recorded which). The sequence derives from a human donor who was either an allogeneic HSCT recipient or a stem cell or donor lymphocyte infusion donor (not recorded which). It is not recorded whose cells these are; they may come from a transplant donor. The CDR3 DNA reads TGCAGTGCTGCCACCTCAGGGGGCCTTTCTAAGACTGAAGCTTTCTTT. It encodes CSAATSGGLSKTEAFF.